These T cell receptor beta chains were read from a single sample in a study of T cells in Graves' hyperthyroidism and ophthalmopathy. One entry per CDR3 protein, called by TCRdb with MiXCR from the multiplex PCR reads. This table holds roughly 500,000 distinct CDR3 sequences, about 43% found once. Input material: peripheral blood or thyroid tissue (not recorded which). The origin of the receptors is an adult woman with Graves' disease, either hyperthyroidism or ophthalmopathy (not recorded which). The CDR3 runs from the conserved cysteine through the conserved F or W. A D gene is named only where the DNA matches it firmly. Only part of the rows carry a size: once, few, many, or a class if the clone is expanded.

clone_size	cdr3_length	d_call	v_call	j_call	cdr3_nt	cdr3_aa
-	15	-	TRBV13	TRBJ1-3	TGTGCCAGCAGCTACCCGACAGATTCTGGAAACACCATATATTTT	CASSYPTDSGNTIYF
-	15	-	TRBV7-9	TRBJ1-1	TGTGCCAGCAGCTTATTTAGGGGGGTGAACACTGAAGCTTTCTTT	CASSLFRGVNTEAFF
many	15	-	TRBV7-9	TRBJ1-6	TGTGCCAGCAGCTCTCGCCTGACAGATAATTCACCCCTCCACTTT	CASSSRLTDNSPLHF
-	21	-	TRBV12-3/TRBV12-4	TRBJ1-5	-	CATAQERGLGGLHLRFGDQHF
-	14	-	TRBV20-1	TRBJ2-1	TGCAGTGCTAGAGCGGCCAACACCTACAATGAGCAGTTCTTC	CSARAANTYNEQFF
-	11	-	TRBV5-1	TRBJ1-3	TGCGCCAGCAGCTTCCAAAACACCATATATTTT	CASSFQNTIYF
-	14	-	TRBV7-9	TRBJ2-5	TGTGCCAGCACCGCACCCAGCGTCGGCGAGACCCAGTACTTC	CASTAPSVGETQYF
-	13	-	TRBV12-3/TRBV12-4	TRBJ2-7	TGTGCCAGCAGTGTAATGGTGGGATACGAGCAGTACTTC	CASSVMVGYEQYF
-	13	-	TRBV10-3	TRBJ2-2	TGTGCCATCAGGGCTCCAGGGGCCGGGGAGCTGTTTTTT	CAIRAPGAGELFF
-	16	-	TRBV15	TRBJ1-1	TGTGCCACCAGCAGCTTACGGAACGCTCCGAACACTGAAGCTTTCTTT	CATSSLRNAPNTEAFF
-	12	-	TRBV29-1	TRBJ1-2	TGCAGCGTTAAGGGCGGGAACTATGGCTACACCTTC	CSVKGGNYGYTF
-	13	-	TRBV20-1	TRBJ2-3	TGCAGTGCCGCCCTAGGGACGGAAGATACGCAGTATTTT	CSAALGTEDTQYF
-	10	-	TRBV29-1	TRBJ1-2	TGCCCGGGACGGAACTATGGCTACACCTTC	CPGRNYGYTF
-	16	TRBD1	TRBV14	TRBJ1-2	TGTGCCAGCAGCCAATTTGGGGACAGGGCACAGTATGGCTACACCTTC	CASSQFGDRAQYGYTF
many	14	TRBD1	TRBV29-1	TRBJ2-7	TGCAGCGCCCAGGGACAGCCTGGATCCTACGAGCAGTACTTC	CSAQGQPGSYEQYF
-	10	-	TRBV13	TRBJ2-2	TGTGCCAGCATAAGAGAGGAGCTGTTTTTT	CASIREELFF
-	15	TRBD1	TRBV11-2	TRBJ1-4	TGTGCCAGCAGCTTATTTCAGGGGGAAGGTGAAAAACTGTTTTTT	CASSLFQGEGEKLFF
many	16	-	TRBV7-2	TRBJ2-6	TGTGCCAGCAAATGGGGGGCCGGGGCTGGGGCCAACGTCCTGACTTTC	CASKWGAGAGANVLTF
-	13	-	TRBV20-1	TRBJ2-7	TGCAGTGCCCCAAAGCTTCCAGGGTACGAGCAGTACTTC	CSAPKLPGYEQYF
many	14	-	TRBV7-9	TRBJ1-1	TGTGCCAGCAGCTTAAGCAGGGACAACACTGAAGCTTTCTTT	CASSLSRDNTEAFF
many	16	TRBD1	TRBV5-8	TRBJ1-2	TGTGCCAGCAGCCTGGACTCCGGACAGGGAGAGTATGGCTACACCTTC	CASSLDSGQGEYGYTF
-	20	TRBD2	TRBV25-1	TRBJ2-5	TGTGCCAGCAGTGCATCCAGGGGTTTCCAGACTAGCGGGCAAGGGAAGACCCAGTACTTC	CASSASRGFQTSGQGKTQYF
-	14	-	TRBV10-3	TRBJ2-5	TGTGCCATCAGTGAGATAAAGGGTGTAGGGAATCAGTACTTC	CAISEIKGVGNQYF
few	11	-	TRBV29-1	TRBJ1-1	TGCAGCGCCGGGGGGGTCACTGAAGCTTTCTTT	CSAGGVTEAFF
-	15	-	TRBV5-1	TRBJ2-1	TGCGCCAGCAGCAGGAGCTTGGGGGGGCTCAATGAGCAGTTCTTC	CASSRSLGGLNEQFF
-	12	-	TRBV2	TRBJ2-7	TGTGCCAGCAAGAGAGGAGACTACGAGCAGTACTTC	CASKRGDYEQYF
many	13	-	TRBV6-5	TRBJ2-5	TGTGCCAGCAGTTACTTTGGGCAAGAGACCCAGTACTTC	CASSYFGQETQYF